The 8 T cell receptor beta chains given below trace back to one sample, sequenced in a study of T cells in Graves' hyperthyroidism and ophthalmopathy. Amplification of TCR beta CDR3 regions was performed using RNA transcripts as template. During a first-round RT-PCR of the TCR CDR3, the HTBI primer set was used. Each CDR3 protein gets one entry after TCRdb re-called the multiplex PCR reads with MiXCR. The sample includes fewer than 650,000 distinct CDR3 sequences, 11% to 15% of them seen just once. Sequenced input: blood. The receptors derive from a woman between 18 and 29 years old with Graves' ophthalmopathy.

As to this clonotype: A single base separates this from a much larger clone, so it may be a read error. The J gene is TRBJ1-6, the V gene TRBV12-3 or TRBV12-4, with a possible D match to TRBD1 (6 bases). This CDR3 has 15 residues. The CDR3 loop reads CANSLISGGDSPLHF. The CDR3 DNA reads TGTGCCAACAGTTTAATATCGGGGGGCGATTCACCCCTCCACTTT.

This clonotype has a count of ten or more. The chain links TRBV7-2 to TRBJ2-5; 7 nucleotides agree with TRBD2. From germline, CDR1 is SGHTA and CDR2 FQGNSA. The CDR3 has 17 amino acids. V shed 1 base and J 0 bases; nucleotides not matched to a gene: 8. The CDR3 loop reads CASSLVASGAYQETQYF. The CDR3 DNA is TGTGCCAGCAGCTTAGTTGCCAGCGGGGCGTACCAAGAGACCCAGTACTTC.

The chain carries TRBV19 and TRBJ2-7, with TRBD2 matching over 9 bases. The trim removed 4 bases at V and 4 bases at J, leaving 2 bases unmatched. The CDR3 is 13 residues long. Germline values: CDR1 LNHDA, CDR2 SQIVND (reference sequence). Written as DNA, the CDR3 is TGTGCCAGTAGTAAGCGGGAGGTTTACGAGCAGTACTTC. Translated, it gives CASSKREVYEQYF.

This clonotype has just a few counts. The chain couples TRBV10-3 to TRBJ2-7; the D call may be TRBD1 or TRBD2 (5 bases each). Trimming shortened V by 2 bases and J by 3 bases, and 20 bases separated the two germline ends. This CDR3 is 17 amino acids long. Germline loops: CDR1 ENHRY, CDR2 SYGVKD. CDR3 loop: CAISEDPSRGPNYEQYF. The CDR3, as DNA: TGTGCCATCAGTGAGGACCCCTCAAGGGGACCTAACTACGAGCAGTACTTC.

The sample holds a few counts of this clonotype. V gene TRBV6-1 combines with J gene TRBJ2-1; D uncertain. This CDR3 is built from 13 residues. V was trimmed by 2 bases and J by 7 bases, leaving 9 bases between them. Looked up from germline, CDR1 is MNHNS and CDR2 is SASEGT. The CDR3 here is CASSELLYNEQFF. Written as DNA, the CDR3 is TGTGCCAGCAGTGAATTGCTATATAATGAGCAGTTCTTC.

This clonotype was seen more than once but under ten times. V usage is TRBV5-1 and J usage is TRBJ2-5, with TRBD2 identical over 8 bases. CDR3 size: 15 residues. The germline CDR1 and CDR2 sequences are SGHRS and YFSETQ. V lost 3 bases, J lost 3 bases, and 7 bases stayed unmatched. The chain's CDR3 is CASSSSGGREETQYF. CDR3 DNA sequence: TGCGCCAGCAGCTCGAGCGGGGGTCGAGAAGAGACCCAGTACTTC. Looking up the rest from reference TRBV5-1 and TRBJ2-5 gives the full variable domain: KAGVTQTPRYLIKTRGQQVTLSCSPISGHRSVSWYQQTPGQGLQFLFEYFSETQRNKGNFPGRFSGRQFSNSRSEMNVSTLELGDSALYLCASSSSGGREETQYFGPGTRLLVL.

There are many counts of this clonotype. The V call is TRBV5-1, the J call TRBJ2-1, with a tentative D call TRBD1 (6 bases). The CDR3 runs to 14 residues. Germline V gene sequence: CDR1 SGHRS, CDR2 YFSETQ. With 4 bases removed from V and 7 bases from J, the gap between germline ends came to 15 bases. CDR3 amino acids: CASSPGAGANEQFF. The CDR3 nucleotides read TGCGCCAGCAGCCCCGGGGCAGGGGCGAATGAGCAGTTCTTC.

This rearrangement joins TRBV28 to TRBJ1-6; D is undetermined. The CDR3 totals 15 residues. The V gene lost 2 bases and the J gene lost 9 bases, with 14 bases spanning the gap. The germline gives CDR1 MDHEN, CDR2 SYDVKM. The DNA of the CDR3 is TGTGCCAGCAGTTTAGGTCAGCGGGTCGGTTCACCCCTCCACTTT. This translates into CASSLGQRVGSPLHF. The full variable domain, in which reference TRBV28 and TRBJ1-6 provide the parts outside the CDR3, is DVKVTQSSRYLVKRTGEKVFLECVQDMDHENMFWYRQDPGLGLRLIYFSYDVKMKEKGDIPEGYSVSREKKERFSLILESASTNQTSMYLCASSLGQRVGSPLHFGNGTRLTVT.